This TCR beta chain was obtained from a study of regulatory T cells in long-lasting Graves disease. This clonotype was counted many times. Its specificity is not known. Germline and junction disagree at one end, which may indicate a read error. Through Arm-PCR of CDR3 regions and iRepertoire HTBI primers, TCR beta libraries were built. MiXCR, run by TCRdb on the multiplex PCR reads, gives a single entry per CDR3 protein. The sample carries hundreds of thousands of distinct CDR3 sequences, about 22% recorded once. Specified time point: persistent/refractory GD, antithyroid drugs over 5 years with positive TRAb. From RNA extracted from PBMCs, the TCR library was made. Study-wide findings and caveats: TCR diversity was lower in persistent Graves' patients than in newly diagnosed ones.

Germline values: CDR1 MDHEN, CDR2 SYDVKM. This CDR3 spans 11 amino acids. The chain combines TRBV28 with TRBJ2-5, with 9 nucleotides matching TRBD1. The receptor's source is a female donor with Graves disease. This material consisted of peripheral blood mononuclear cells (PBMCs), taken when the disease was refractory, from a patient treated with antithyroid drugs. This CDR3 is CASTSGGDRVF. The CDR3 coding sequence is TGTGCCAGCACCTCGGGCGGGGACAGGGTTTTC.